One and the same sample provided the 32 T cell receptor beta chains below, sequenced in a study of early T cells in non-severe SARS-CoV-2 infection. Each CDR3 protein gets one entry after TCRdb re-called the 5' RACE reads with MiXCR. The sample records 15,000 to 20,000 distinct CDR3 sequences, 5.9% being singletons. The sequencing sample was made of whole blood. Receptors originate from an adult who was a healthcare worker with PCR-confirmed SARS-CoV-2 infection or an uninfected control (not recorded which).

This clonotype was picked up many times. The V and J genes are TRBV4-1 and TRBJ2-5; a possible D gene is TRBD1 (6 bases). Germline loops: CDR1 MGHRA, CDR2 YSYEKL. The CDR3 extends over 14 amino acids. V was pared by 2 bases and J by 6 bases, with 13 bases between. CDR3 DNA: TGCGCCAGCAGCCAACAACAGGGATCGCAGACCCAGTACTTC. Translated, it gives CASSQQQGSQTQYF.

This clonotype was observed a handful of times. The CDR3 here is CSVKRGQGHEQYF. The CDR3 coding sequence is TGCAGCGTTAAGCGTGGACAGGGCCACGAGCAGTACTTC. The chain recombines TRBV29-1 with TRBJ2-7; 8 nucleotides line up with TRBD1. After removal of 5 bases from V and 5 bases from J, the junction contained 8 bases not matched to a gene. The germline V gene has CDR1 SQVTM and CDR2 ANQGSEA. CDR3 length: 13 residues.

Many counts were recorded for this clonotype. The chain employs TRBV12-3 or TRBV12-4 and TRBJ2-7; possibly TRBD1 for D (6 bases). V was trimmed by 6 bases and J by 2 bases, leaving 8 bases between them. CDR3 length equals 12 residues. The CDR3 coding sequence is TGTGCCAGCAGCGGACAGACCTACGAGCAGTACTTC. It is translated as CASSGQTYEQYF.

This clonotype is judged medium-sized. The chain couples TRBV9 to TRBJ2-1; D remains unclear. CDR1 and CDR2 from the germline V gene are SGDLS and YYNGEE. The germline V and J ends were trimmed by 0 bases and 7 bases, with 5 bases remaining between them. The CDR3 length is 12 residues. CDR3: CASSVEKNEQFF. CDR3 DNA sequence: TGTGCCAGCAGCGTAGAGAAGAATGAGCAGTTCTTC. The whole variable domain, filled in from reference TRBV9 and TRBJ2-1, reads DSGVTQTPKHLITATGQRVTLRCSPRSGDLSVYWYQQSLDQGLQFLIQYYNGEERAKGNILERFSAQQFPDLHSELNLSSLELGDSALYFCASSVEKNEQFFGPGTRLTVL.

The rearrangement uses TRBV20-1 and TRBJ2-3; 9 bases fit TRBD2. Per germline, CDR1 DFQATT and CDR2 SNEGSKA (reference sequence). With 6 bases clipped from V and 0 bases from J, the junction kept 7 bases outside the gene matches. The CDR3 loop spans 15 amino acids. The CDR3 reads CSAAGTSTSTDTQYF. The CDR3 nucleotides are TGCAGTGCCGCCGGGACTAGCACTAGCACAGATACGCAGTATTTT.

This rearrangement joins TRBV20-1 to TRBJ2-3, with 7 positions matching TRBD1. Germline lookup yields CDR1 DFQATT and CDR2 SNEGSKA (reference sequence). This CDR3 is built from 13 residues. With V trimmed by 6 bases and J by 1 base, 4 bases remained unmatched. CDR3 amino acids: CSARTGGTDTQYF. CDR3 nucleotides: TGCAGTGCCCGGACAGGAGGCACAGATACGCAGTATTTT.

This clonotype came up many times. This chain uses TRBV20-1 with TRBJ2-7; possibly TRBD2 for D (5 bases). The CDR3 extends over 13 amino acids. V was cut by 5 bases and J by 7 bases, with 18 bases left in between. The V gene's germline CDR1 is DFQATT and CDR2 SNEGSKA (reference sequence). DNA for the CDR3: TGCAGTGCTCCCCGGACTGCCCCCAGAGAGCAGTACTTC. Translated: CSAPRTAPREQYF.

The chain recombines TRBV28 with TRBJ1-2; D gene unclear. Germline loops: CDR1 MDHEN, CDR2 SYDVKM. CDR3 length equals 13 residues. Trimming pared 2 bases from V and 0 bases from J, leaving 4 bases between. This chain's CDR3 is CASSLAANYGYTF. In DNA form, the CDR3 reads TGTGCCAGCAGTTTAGCAGCTAACTATGGCTACACCTTC.

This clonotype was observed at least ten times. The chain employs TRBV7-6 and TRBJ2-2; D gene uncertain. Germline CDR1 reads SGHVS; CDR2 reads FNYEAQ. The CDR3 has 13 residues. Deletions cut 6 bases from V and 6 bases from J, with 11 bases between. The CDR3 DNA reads TGTGCCAGCAGGAACTCTAAGGCCGGGGAGCTGTTTTTT. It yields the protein CASRNSKAGELFF.

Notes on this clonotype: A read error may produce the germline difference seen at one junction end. Here the CDR3 DNA reads TGTGTCAGCTCACCTGAAAGGCCCTACAATGAGCAGTTCTTC. Translated: CVSSPERPYNEQFF. The chain combines TRBV18 with TRBJ2-1; D not certain. The CDR3 has 14 residues. The germline gives CDR1 KGHSH, CDR2 LQKENI.

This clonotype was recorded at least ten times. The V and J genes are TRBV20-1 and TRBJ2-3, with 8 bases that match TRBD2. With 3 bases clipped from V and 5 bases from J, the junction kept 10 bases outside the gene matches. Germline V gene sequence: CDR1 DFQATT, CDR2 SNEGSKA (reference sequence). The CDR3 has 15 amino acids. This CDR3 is CSASVFGRAGDTQYF. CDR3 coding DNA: TGCAGTGCTAGCGTGTTCGGGAGGGCCGGAGATACGCAGTATTTT.

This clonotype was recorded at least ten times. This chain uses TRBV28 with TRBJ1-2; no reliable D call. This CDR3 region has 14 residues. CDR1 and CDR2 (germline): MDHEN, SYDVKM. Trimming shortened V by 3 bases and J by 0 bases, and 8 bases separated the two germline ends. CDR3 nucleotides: TGTGCCAGCAGTTTTCCGGCGGCTAACTATGGCTACACCTTC. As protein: CASSFPAANYGYTF.

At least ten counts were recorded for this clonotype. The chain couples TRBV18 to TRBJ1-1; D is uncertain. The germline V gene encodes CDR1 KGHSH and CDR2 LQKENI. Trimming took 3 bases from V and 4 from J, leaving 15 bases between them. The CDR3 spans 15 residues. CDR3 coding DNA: TGTGCCAGCTCACCTCTTCCAGACTGGACCACTGAAGCTTTCTTT. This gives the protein CASSPLPDWTTEAFF.

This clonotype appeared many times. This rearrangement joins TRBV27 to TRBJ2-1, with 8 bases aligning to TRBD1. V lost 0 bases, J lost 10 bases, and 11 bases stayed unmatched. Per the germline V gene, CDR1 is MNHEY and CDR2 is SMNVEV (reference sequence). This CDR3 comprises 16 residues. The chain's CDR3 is CASSLSSGQGRVEQFF. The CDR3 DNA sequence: TGTGCCAGCAGTTTATCCTCTGGACAGGGAAGGGTCGAGCAGTTCTTC.

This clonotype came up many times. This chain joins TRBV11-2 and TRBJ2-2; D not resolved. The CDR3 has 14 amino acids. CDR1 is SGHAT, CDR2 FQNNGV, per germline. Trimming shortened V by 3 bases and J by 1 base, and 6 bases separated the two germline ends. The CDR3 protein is CASSFSWNTGELFF. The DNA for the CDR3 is TGTGCCAGCAGCTTTAGTTGGAACACCGGGGAGCTGTTTTTT.

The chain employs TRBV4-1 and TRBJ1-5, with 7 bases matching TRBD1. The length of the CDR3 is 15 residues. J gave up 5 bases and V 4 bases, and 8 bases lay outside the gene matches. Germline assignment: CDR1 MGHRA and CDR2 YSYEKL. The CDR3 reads CASSLQTGLDQPQHF. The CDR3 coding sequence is TGCGCCAGCAGCCTGCAGACAGGGTTAGATCAGCCCCAGCATTTT.

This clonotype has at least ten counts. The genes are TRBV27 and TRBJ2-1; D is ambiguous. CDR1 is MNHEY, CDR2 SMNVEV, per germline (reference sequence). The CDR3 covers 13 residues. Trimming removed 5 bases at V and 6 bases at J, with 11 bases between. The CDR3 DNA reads TGTGCCAGCAGTCCCATAGGGCCCAATGAGCAGTTCTTC. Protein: CASSPIGPNEQFF.

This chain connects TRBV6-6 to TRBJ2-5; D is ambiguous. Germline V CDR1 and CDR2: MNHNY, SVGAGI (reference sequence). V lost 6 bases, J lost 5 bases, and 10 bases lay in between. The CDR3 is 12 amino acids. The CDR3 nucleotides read TGTGCCAGCAGCAGACCCAAGGAGACCCAGTACTTC. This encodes CASSRPKETQYF.

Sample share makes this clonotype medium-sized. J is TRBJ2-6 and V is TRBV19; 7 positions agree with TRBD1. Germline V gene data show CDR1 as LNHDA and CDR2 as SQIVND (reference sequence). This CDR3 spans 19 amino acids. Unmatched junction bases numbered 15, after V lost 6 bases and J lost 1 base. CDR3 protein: CASRMFRQGAMSGANVLTF. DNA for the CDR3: TGTGCCAGTAGAATGTTTCGACAGGGCGCTATGTCTGGGGCCAACGTCCTGACTTTC.

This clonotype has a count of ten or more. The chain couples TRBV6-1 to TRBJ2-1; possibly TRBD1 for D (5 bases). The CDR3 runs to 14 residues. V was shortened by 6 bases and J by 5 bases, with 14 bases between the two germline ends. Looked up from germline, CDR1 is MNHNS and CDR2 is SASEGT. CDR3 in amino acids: CASSSQGYHNEQFF. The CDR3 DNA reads TGTGCCAGCAGCTCGCAGGGATACCACAATGAGCAGTTCTTC.

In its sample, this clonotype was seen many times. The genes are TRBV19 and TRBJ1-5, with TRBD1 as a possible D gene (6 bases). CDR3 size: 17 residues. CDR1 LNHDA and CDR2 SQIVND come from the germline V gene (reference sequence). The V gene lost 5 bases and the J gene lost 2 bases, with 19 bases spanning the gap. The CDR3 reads CASSSPRTVLRNQPQHF. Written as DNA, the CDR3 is TGTGCCAGTAGTTCACCCCGGACAGTCTTACGCAATCAGCCCCAGCATTTT.

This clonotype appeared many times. Here the CDR3 reads CAWSVQGGQPQHF. In DNA form, the CDR3 reads TGTGCCTGGAGTGTACAAGGGGGCCAGCCCCAGCATTTT. The chain uses TRBV30 and TRBJ1-5; the match to TRBD1 covers 7 bases. CDR3 size: 13 residues. The trim removed 0 bases at V and 7 bases at J, leaving 3 bases unmatched. Germline values: CDR1 GTSNPN, CDR2 SVGIG (reference sequence).

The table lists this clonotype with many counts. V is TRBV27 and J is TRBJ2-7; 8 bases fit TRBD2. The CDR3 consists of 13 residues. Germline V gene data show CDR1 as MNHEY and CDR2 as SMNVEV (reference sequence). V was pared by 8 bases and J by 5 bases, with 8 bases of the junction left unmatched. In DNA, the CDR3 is TGTGCCAGCGCCCAGCGGGAGTGGAACGAGCAGTACTTC. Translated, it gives CASAQREWNEQYF.

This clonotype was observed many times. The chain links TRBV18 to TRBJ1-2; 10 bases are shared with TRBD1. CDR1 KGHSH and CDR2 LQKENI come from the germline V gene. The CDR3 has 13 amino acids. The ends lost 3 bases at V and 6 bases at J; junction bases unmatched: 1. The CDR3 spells CASSPDRGDGYTF. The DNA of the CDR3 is TGTGCCAGCTCACCGGACAGGGGGGATGGCTACACCTTC. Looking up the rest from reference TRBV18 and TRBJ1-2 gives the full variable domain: NAGVMQNPRHLVRRRGQEARLRCSPMKGHSHVYWYRQLPEEGLKFMVYLQKENIIDESGMPKERFSAEFPKEGPSILRIQQVVRGDSAAYFCASSPDRGDGYTFGSGTRLTVV.

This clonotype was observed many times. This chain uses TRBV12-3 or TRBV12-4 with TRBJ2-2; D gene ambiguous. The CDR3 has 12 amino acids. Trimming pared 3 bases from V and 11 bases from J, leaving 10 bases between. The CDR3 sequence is CASSFSPVELFF. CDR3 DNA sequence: TGTGCCAGCAGTTTTAGTCCGGTAGAGCTGTTTTTT.

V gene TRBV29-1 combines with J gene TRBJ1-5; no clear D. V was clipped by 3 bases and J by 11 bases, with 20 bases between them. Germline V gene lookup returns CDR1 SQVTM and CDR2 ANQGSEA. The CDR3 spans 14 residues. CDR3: CSVDVSGMGTAQHF. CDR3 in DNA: TGCAGCGTTGACGTCTCGGGGATGGGAACAGCCCAGCATTTT.

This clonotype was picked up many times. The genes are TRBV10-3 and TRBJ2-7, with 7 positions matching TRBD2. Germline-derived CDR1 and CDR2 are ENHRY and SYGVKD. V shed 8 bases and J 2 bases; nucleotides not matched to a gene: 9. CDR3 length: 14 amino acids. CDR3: CAIGASGNTYEQYF. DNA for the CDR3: TGTGCCATCGGCGCTAGCGGCAATACCTACGAGCAGTACTTC.

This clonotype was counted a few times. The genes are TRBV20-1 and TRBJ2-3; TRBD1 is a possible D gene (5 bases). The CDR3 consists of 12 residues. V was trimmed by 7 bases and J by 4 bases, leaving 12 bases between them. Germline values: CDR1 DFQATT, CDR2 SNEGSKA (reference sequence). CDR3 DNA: TGCAGTGTTCAGGGTACGGCAGATACGCAGTATTTT. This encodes CSVQGTADTQYF.

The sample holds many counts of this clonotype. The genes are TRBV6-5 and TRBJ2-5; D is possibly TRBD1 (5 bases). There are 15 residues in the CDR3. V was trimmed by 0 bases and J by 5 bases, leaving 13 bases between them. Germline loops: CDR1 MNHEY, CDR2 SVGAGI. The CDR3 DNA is TGTGCCAGCAGTTACTCAATTAGGGGATCGGAGACCCAGTACTTC. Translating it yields CASSYSIRGSETQYF.

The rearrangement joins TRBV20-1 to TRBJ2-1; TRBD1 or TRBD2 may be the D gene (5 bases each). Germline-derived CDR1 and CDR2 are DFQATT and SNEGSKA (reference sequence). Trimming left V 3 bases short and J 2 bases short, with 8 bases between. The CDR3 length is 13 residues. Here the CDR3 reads CSARGRTYNEQFF. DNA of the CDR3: TGCAGTGCTAGGGGACGCACCTACAATGAGCAGTTCTTC.

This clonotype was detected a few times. The DNA of the CDR3 is TGTGCCTGGGGACTAGCGGGCTACGAGCAGTACTTC. Amino acids: CAWGLAGYEQYF. This chain joins TRBV30 and TRBJ2-7; 11 bases fit TRBD2. The CDR3 sequence is 12 residues long. V dropped 5 bases and J dropped 3; count of bases not matched to a gene: 0. Looked up from germline, CDR1 is GTSNPN and CDR2 is SVGIG (reference sequence).

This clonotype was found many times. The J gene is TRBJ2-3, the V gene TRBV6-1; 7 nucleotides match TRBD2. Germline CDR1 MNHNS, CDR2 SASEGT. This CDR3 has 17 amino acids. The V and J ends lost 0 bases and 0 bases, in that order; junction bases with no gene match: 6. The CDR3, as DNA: TGTGCCAGCAGTGAAGCGTTGGCGGGAGCGAGCACAGATACGCAGTATTTT. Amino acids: CASSEALAGASTDTQYF.